This T cell receptor beta chain stems from a study of T-cell memory formation after mild COVID-19. This clonotype turned up a few times. Each CDR3 protein is one row after TCRdb ran MiXCR on the 5' RACE reads. The top ten clones hold roughly 8.1% of a sample with fewer than 650,000 distinct CDR3 sequences, about 20% of them seen once. CDR1 DFQATT and CDR2 SNEGSKA come from the germline V gene (reference sequence). Losses at the gene ends were 5 bases for V and 0 bases for J; bases not matched to a gene: 3. The CDR3 runs 15 residues. The sequencing input was PBMCs or a T cell subset sorted from them (not recorded which). This chain links TRBV20-1 with TRBJ1-5, with 11 bases lining up with TRBD1. This receptor was taken from an adult woman who had mild COVID-19 (a few samples of this study predate the infection). Cell type and time point are not known. The CDR3 DNA sequence: TGCAGTGCTGTGGACAGGGGGCCTAGCAATCAGCCCCAGCATTTT. Amino acid sequence: CSAVDRGPSNQPQHF.